The present entry profiles one T cell receptor beta chain with its context. TCRdb re-derived calls from the RT-PCR reads in MiXCR, one entry per CDR3 protein. In the table there are about 780,000 distinct CDR3 sequences, roughly 18% of which are singletons. The data stem from a study of response to subunit inactivated influenza vaccine. This sample comprised PBMCs from blood, obtained less than 6 days after vaccination. This clonotype was obtained from a man aged 50-60 years who received an inactivated influenza vaccine.

CDR3 in amino acids: CASSPEGLRGGRRNIQYF. The CDR3 nucleotides are TGTGCCAGCAGCCCCGAAGGGTTGCGGGGGGGCCGTAGAAACATTCAGTACTTC. The rearrangement joins TRBV4-2 to TRBJ2-4; 9 bases line up with TRBD2. Trimming removed 4 bases from V and 6 bases from J; junction bases left unmatched: 16. The CDR3 is 18 amino acids. Germline lookup yields CDR1 LGHNA and CDR2 YNFKEQ.